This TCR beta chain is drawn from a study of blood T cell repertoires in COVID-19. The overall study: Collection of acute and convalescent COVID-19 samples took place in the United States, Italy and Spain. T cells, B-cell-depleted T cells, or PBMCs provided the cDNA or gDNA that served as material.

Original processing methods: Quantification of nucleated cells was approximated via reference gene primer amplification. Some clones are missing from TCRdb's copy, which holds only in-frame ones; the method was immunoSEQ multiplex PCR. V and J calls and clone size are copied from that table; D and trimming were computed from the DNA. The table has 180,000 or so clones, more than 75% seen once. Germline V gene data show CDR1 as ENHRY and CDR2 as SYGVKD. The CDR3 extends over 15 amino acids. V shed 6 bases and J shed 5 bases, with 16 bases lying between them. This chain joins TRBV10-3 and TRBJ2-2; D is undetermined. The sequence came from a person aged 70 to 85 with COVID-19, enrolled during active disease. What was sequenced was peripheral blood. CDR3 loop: CAISVDKAQTGELFF. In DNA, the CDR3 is TGTGCCATCAGCGTCGACAAGGCGCAAACCGGGGAGCTGTTTTTT.